This T cell receptor (beta chain) was identified in a study of T-cell reconstitution after alpha-beta-depleted transplantation in children. The CDR3 is made up of 11 amino acids. The V and J ends lost 2 bases and 6 bases respectively, with 5 bases between them. Germline CDR1 and CDR2: MNHEY and SVGAGI. The library targeted TCRbeta and was prepared with unique molecular identifiers. TCRdb analysed the PCR reads with MiXCR anew, one entry per CDR3 protein. This table has over 550,000 distinct CDR3 sequences, approximately 10% appearing once. The genes are TRBV6-5 and TRBJ2-7; possible D gene TRBD1, 5 bases. The TCR sequence derives from a human donor who donated a stem cell graft to a child with acute myeloid leukemia. Specimen: PBMCs from the stem cell graft donor, collected from the stem cell graft. CDR3 protein: CASSYQGEQYF. The CDR3, as DNA: TGTGCCAGCAGTTACCAGGGCGAGCAGTACTTC.